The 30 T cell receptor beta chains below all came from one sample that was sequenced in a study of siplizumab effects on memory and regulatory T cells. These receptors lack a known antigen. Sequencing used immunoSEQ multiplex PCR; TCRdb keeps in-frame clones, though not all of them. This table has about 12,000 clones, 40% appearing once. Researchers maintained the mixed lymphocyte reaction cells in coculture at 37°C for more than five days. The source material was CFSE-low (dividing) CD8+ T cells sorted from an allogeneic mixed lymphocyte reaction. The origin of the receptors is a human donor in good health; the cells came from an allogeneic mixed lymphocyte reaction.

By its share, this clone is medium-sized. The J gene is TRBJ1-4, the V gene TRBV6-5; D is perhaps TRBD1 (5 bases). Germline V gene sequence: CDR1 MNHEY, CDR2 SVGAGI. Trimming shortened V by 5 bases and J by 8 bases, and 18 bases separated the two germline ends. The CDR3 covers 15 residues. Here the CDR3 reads CASSHSGGSGEKLFF. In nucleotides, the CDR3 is TGTGCCAGCAGTCATTCTGGGGGAAGCGGGGAAAAACTGTTTTTT.

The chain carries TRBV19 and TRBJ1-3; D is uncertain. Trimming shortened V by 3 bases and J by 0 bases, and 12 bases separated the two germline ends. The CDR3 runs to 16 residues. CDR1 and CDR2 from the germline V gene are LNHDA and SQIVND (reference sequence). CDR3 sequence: CASSIAAIGSGNTIYF. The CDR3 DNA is TGTGCCAGTAGTATCGCTGCAATTGGCTCTGGAAACACCATATATTTT.

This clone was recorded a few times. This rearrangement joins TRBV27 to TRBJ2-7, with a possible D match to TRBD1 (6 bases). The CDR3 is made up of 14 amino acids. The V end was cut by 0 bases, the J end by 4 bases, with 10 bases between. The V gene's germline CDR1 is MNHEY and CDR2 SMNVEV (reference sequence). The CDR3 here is CASSLSGRGYEQYF. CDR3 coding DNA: TGTGCCAGCAGTTTATCTGGCAGGGGTTACGAGCAGTACTTC.

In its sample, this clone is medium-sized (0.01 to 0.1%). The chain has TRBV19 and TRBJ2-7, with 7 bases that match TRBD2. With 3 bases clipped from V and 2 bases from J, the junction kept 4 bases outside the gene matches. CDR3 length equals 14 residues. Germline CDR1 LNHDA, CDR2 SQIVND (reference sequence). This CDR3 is CASSMGRGTYEQYF. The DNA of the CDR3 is TGTGCCAGTAGTATGGGGCGGGGGACCTACGAGCAGTACTTC. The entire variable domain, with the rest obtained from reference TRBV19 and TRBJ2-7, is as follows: DGGITQSPKYLFRKEGQNVTLSCEQNLNHDAMYWYRQDPGQGLRLIYYSQIVNDFQKGDIAEGYSVSREKKESFPLTVTSAQKNPTAFYLCASSMGRGTYEQYFGPGTRLTVT.

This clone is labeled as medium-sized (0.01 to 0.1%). CDR3 nucleotides: TGTGCCAGCAGCTCAGGACAGGGGTTAAACACCATATATTTT. It is translated as CASSSGQGLNTIYF. The rearrangement joins TRBV13 to TRBJ1-3; 9 bases are a match to TRBD1. The V gene's germline CDR1 is PRHDT and CDR2 FYEKMQ (reference sequence). This CDR3 contains 14 residues. The V and J ends lost 4 bases and 6 bases, in that order; junction bases with no gene match: 4.

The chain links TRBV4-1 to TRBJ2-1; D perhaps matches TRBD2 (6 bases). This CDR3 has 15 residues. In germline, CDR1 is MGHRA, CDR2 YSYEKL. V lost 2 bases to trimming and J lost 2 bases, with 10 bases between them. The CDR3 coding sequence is TGCGCCAGCAGCCAACCGGGACTGACCTACAATGAGCAGTTCTTC. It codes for CASSQPGLTYNEQFF.

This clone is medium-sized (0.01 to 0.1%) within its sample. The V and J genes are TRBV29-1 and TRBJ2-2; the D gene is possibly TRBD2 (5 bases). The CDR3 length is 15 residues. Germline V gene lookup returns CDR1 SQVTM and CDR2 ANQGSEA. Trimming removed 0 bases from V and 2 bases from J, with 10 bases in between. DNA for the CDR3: TGCAGCGTTGAAGAAAGGCTAGCAAACACCGGGGAGCTGTTTTTT. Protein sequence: CSVEERLANTGELFF.

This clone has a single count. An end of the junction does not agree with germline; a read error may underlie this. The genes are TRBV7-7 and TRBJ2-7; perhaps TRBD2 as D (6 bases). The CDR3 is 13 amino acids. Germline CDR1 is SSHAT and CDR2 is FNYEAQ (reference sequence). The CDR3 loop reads CASSPGGGYEQYF. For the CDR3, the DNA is TGTGCTAGCAGCCCCGGCGGAGGGTACGAGCAGTACTTC. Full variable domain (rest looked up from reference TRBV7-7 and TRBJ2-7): GAGVSQSPRYKVTKRGQDVTLRCDPISSHATLYWYQQALGQGPEFLTYFNYEAQPDKSGLPSDRFSAERPEGSISTLTIQRTEQRDSAMYRCASSPGGGYEQYFGPGTRLTVT.

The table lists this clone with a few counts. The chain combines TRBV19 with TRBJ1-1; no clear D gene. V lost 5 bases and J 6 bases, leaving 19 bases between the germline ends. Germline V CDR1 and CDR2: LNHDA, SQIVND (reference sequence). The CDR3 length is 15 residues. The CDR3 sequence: CASSPRGGVGSEAFF. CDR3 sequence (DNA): TGTGCCAGTAGTCCTCGCGGCGGGGTAGGGTCTGAAGCTTTCTTT.

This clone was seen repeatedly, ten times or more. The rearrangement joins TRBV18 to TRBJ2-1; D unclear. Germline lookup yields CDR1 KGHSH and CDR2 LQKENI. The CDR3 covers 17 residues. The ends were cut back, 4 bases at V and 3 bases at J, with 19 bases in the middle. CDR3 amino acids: CASSRPEIRPFYNEQFF. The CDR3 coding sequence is TGTGCCAGCTCACGACCCGAGATCAGGCCCTTCTACAATGAGCAGTTCTTC.

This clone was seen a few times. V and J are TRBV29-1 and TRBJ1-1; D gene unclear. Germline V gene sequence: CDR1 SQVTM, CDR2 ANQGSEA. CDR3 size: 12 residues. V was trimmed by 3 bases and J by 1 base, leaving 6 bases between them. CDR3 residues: CSVDRANTEAFF. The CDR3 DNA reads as TGCAGCGTTGATCGAGCGAACACTGAAGCTTTCTTT.

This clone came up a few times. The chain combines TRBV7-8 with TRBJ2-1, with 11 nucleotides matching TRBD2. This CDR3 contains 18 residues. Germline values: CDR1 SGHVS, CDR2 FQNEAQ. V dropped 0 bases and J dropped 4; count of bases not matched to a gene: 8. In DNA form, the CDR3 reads TGTGCCAGCAGCTTAGCTCTGGCTAGCGGGAGGCGATACAATGAGCAGTTCTTC. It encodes CASSLALASGRRYNEQFF.

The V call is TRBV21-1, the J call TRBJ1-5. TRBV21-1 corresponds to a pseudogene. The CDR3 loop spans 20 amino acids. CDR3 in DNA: TGTGCCAGCAGCAATTTAGAGGGCCGAGGGGCGCCGAATAGCAATCAGCCCCAGCATTTT. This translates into CASSNLEGRGAPNSNQPQHF.

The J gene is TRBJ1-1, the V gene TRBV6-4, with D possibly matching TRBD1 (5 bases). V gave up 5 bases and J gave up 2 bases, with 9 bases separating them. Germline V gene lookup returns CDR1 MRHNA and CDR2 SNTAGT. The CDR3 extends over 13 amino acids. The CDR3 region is CASSPGANTEAFF. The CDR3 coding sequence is TGTGCCAGCAGTCCCGGGGCCAACACTGAAGCTTTCTTT.

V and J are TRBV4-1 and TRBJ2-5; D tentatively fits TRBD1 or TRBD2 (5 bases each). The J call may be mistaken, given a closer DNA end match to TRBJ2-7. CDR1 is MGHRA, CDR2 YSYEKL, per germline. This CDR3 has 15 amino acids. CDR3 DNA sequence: TGCGCCAGCAGCCAACAACCGGGACCTTCCTACGAGCAGTACTTC. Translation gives CASSQQPGPSYEQYF.

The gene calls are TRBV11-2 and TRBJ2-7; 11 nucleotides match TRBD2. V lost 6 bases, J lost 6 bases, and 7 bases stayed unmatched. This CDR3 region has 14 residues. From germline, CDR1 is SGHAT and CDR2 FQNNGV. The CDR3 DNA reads TGTGCCAGCAGGTATAGCGGGGGGGCGTCCGAGCAGTACTTC. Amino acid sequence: CASRYSGGASEQYF.

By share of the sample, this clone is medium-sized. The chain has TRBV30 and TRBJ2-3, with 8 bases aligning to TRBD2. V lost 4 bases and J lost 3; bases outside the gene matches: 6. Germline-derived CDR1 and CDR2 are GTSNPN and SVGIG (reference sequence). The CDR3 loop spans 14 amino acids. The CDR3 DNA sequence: TGTGCCTGGACCTTAGCGGGATCAACAGATACGCAGTATTTT. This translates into CAWTLAGSTDTQYF.

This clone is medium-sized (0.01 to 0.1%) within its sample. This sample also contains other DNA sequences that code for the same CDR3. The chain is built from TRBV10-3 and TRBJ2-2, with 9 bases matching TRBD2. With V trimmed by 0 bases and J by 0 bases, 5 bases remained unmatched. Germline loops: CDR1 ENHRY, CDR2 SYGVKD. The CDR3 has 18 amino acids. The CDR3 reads CAISESIAGASNTGELFF. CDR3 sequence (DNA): TGTGCCATCAGTGAGTCGATAGCGGGGGCCTCGAACACCGGGGAGCTGTTTTTT.

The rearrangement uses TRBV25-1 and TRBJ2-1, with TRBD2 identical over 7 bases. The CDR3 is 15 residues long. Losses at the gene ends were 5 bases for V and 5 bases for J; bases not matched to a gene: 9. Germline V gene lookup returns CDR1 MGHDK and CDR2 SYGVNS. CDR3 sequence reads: CASSFGAGEHNEQFF. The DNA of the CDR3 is TGTGCCAGCAGTTTTGGGGCGGGGGAGCACAATGAGCAGTTCTTC.

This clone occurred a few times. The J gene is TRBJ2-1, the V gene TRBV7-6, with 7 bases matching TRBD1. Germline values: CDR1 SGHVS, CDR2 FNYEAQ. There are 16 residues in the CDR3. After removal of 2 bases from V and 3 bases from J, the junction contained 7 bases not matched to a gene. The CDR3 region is CASSLTLDRNYNEQFF. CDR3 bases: TGTGCCAGCAGCTTAACTTTGGACAGGAACTACAATGAGCAGTTCTTC.

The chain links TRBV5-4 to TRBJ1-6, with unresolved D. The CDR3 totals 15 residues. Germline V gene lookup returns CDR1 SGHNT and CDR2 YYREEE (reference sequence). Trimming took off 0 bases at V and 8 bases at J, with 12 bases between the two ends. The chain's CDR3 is CASSLGWSLDSPLHF. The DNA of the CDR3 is TGTGCCAGCAGCTTGGGTTGGAGCCTGGATTCACCCCTCCACTTT.

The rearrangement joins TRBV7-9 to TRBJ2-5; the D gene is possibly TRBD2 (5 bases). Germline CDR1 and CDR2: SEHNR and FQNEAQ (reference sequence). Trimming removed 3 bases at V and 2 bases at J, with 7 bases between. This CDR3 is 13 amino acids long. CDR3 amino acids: CASSFEGQETQYF. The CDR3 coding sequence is TGTGCCAGCAGCTTTGAGGGACAAGAGACCCAGTACTTC. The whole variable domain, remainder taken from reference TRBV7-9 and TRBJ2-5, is DTGVSQNPRHKITKRGQNVTFRCDPISEHNRLYWYRQTLGQGPEFLTYFQNEAQLEKSRLLSDRFSAERPKGSFSTLEIQRTEQGDSAMYLCASSFEGQETQYFGPGTRLLVL.

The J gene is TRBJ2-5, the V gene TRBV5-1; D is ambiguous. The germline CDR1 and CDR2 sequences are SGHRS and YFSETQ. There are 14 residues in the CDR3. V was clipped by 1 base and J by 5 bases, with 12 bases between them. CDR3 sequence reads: CASSLSGSSETQYF. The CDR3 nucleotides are TGCGCCAGCAGCTTGTCGGGCTCATCGGAGACCCAGTACTTC.

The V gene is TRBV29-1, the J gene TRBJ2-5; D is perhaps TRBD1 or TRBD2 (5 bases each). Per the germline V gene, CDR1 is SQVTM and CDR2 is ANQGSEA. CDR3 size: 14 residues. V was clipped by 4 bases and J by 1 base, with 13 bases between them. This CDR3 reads CSVVWAGTQETQYF. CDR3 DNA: TGCAGCGTTGTGTGGGCAGGGACCCAAGAGACCCAGTACTTC.

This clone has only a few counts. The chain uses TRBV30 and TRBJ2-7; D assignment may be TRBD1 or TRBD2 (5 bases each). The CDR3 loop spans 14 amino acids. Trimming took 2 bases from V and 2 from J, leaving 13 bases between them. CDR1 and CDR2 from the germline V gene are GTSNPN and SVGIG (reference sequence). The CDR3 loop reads CAWSYLGGTYEQYF. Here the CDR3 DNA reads TGTGCCTGGAGTTACCTTGGGGGTACCTACGAGCAGTACTTC. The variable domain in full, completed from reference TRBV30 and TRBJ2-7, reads SQTIHQWPATLVQPVGSPLSLECTVEGTSNPNLYWYRQAAGRGLQLLFYSVGIGQISSEVPQNLSASRPQDRQFILSSKKLLLSDSGFYLCAWSYLGGTYEQYFGPGTRLTVT.

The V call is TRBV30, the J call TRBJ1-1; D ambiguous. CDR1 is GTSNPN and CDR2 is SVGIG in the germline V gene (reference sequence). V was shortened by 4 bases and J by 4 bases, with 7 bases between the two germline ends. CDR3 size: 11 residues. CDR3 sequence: CAWIFITEAFF. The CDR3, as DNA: TGTGCCTGGATCTTCATCACTGAAGCTTTCTTT.

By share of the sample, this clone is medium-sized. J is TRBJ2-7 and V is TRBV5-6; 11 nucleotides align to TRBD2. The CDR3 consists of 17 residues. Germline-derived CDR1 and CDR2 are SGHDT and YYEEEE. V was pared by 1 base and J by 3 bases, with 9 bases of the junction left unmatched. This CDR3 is CASSLQGQGLAGYEQYF. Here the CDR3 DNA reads TGTGCCAGCAGCTTGCAGGGACAAGGACTAGCGGGCTACGAGCAGTACTTC.

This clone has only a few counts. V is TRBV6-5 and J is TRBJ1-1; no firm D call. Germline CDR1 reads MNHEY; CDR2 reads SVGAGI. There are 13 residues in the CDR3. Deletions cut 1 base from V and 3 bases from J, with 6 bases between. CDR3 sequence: CASSYYAYTEAFF. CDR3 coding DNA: TGTGCCAGCAGTTACTATGCGTACACTGAAGCTTTCTTT.

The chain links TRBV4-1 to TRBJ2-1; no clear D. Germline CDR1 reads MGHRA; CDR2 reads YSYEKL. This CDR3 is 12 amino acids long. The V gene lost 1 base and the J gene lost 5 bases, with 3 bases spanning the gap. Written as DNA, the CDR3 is TGCGCCAGCAGCCAAGTCGACAATGAGCAGTTCTTC. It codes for CASSQVDNEQFF.

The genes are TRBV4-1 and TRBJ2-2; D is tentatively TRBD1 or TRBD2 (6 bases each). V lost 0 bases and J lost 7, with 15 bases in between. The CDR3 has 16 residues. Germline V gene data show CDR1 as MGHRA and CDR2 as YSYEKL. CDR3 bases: TGCGCCAGCAGCCAAGAAGGAGTGGGGGGCGGCGGGGAGCTGTTTTTT. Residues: CASSQEGVGGGGELFF.